This is a list of T cell receptor beta chains from one sample in a study of T cell responses to AZD1222 COVID-19 vaccine. Here immunoSEQ multiplex PCR was the method, and the copy in TCRdb shows in-frame clones only, minus some. The table records 150,000 to 160,000 clones, 70% to 90% of them present only once. The specimen was peripheral blood, collected on day 0 of MenACWY control vaccination. These receptors were collected from an adult in good health. Both conserved end residues are part of each CDR3. The D gene is left open where the match is weak. Some rows have no size entry. The others give once, few or many, or a class for an expanded clone.

V gene	D gene	J gene	clone size	CDR3 DNA	CDR3 protein
TRBV18	TRBD1	TRBJ1-5	NA	TGTGCCAGCTCCACGGGGACAGTGAATAGCAATCAGCCCCAGCATTTT	CASSTGTVNSNQPQHF
TRBV3-1/TRBV3-2	NA	TRBJ1-1	NA	TGTGCCAGCAGGCAGAGTTTGGGAAAGAATGTGCAGGGGAGGTTCTGGAACACTGAAGCTTTCTTT	CASRQSLGKNVQGRFWNTEAFF
TRBV19	NA	TRBJ1-6	NA	TGTGCCAGTAGTCTATTGACAGCGAATTCACCCCTCCACTTT	CASSLLTANSPLHF
TRBV5-6	TRBD1	TRBJ1-6	NA	TGTGCCAGCAGCGGACAGGGTGGGACTTCACCCCTCCACTTT	CASSGQGGTSPLHF
TRBV7-3	TRBD1	TRBJ2-2	NA	TGTGCCAGCAACAGGGGGCGCGACACCGGGGAGCTGTTTTTT	CASNRGRDTGELFF
TRBV9	NA	TRBJ1-1	NA	TGTGCCAGCAGCATCGACCCCCGGGGGAACACTGAAGCTTTCTTT	CASSIDPRGNTEAFF
TRBV11-1	TRBD2	TRBJ2-2	few	TGTGCCAGCAGCCCCACTTCTAGCGGGCCCGGGGAGCTGTTTTTT	CASSPTSSGPGELFF
TRBV30	NA	TRBJ2-7	once	TGTGCCTGGACTGCCTCCTACGAGCAGTACTTC	CAWTASYEQYF
TRBV15	TRBD2	TRBJ2-3	NA	TGTGCCACCAGCAGAGCTAGCGGGGGGGCCGGAGATACGCAGTATTTT	CATSRASGGAGDTQYF
TRBV30	NA	TRBJ1-5	NA	TGTGCCTGGAGTGTACATGGGGTTCATCAGCCCCAGCATTTT	CAWSVHGVHQPQHF
TRBV18	NA	TRBJ1-6	NA	TGTGCCAGCTCCCGGGACGATAATTCACCCCTCCACTTT	CASSRDDNSPLHF
TRBV6-5	NA	TRBJ2-2	NA	TGTGCCAGCGGACGTTATAGGGGGTCCACCGGGGAGCTGTTTTTT	CASGRYRGSTGELFF
TRBV5-7	NA	TRBJ1-5	NA	TGTGCCAGCAGCTTGTATGGGTGGAGCAATCAGCCCCAGCATTTT	CASSLYGWSNQPQHF